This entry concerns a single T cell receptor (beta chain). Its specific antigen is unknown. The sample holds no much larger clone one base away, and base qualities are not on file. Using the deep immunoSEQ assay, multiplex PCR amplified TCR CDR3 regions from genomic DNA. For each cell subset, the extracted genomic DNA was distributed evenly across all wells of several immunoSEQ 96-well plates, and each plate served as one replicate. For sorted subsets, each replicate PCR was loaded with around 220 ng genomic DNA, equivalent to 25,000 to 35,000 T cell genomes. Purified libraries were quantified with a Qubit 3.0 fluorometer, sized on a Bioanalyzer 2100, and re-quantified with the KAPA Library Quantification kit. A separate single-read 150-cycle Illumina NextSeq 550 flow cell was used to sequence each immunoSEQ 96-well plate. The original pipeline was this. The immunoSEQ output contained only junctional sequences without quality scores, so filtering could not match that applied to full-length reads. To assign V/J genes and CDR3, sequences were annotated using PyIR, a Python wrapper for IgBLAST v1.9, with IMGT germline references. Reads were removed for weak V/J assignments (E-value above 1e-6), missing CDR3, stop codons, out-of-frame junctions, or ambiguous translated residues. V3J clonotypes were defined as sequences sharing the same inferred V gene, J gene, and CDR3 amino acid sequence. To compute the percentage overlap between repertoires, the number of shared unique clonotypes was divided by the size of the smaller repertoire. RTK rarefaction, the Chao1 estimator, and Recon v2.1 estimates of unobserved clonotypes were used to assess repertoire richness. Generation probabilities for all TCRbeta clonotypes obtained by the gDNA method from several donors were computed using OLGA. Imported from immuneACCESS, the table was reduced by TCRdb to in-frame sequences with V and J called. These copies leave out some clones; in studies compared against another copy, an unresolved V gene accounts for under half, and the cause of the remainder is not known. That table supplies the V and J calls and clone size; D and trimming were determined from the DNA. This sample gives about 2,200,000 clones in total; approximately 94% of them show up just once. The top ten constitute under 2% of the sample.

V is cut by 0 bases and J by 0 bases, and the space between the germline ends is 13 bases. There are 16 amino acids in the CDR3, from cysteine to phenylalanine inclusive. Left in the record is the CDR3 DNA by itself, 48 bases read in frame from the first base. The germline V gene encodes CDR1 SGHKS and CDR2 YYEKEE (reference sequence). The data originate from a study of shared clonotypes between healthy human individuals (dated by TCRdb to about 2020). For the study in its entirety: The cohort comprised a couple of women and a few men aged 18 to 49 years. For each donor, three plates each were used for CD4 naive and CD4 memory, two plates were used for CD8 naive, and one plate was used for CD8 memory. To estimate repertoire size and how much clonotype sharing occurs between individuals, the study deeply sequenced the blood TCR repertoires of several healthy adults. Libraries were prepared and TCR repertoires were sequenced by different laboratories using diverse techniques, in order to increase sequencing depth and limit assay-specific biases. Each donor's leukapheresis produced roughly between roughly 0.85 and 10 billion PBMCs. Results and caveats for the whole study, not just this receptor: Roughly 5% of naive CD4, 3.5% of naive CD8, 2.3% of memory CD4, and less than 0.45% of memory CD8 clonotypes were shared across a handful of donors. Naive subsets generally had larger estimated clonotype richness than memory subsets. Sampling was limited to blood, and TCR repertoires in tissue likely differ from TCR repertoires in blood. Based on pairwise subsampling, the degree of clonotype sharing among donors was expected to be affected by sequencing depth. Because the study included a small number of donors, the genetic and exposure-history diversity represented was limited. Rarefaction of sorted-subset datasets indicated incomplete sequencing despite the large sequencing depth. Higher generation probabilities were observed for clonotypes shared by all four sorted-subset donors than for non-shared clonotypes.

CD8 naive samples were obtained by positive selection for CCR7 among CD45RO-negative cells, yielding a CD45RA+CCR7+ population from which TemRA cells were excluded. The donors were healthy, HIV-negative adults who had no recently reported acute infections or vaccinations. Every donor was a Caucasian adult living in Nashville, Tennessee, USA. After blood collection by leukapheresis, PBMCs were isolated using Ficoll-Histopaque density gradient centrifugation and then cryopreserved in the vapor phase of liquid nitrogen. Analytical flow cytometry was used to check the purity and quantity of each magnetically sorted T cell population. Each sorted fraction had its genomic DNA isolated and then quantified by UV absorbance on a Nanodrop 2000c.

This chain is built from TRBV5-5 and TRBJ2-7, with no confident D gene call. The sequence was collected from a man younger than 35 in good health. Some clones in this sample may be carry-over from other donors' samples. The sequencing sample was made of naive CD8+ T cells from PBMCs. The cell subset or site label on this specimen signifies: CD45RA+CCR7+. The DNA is TGTGCCAGCAGCTTGGAGGCGGCCACGACCTCCTACGAGCAGTACTTC. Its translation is CASSLEAATTSYEQYF.